This T cell receptor (beta chain) was documented in a study of Ad26.COV2.S vaccination and SARS-CoV-2 variants listed by TCRdb under 2021. Looking at the study overall: Donors in the vaccine arm were drawn from COV1001, a phase I-IIa trial of Ad26.COV2.S in healthy adults that was multicentre, randomized, double-blind and placebo-controlled. Ad26.COV2.S was administered intramuscularly at 5 x 10^10 or 1 x 10^11 viral particles, either as a single shot or as two shots given 56 days apart. The specificity and breadth of SARS-CoV-2-reactive T cell receptors after Ad26.COV2.S vaccination were assessed by TCRbeta repertoire sequencing. The TCR-sequenced set comprised approximately 30 samples: some 19 Ad26.COV2.S vaccine recipients, 5 placebo recipients and 8 SARS-CoV-2 convalescent individuals. Participants in the trial were split at random into five groups of five each, receiving low-dose or high-dose Ad26.COV2.S once or twice, or else placebo on both occasions. Investigators did not know the trial group allocation while performing experiments and assessing outcomes.

On the study overall, not on this receptor specifically: The study was not powered to compare responses between vaccine doses or regimens. After vaccination, spike-specific CD8+ and CD4+ T cell responses were reported to show substantial breadth. The authors noted that the TCR breadth and depth analyses may have underestimated total T cell responses. Comparable non-spike TCR breadth was observed between vaccine and placebo recipients, consistent with only spike being contained in the vaccine. Compared with placebo recipients, Ad26.COV2.S recipients showed higher spike-specific TCR breadth (P = 0.0014).

To note about this clone: The antigen it recognizes is unknown. No base quality information exists; no much larger clone differs at one position.

TCRbeta CDR3 regions were sequenced with the immunoSEQ Assay. After extraction, genomic DNA underwent amplification by bias-controlled multiplex PCR, followed by high-throughput sequencing. The study's processing was this. To quantify the absolute abundance of every unique TCRbeta CDR3 region, sequences were collapsed and filtered. Usable DNA was measured by amplifying reference genes present in all nucleated cells, and TCRbeta template counts were normalized to that usable DNA to estimate T cell fraction. Repertoire TCRs were annotated as SARS-CoV-2-specific by exact matching of V gene, CDR3 amino acid sequence and J gene to a known reactive TCR set. MIRA supplied the reference SARS-CoV-2 TCR set, which was filtered for enrichment in COVID-19-positive ImmuneCODE repertoires so that public or cross-reactive TCRs were removed. Using the MIRA antigens, annotated TCRs were further analysed by specific ORF or by position within an ORF. Breadth was defined as annotated unique rearrangements over total unique productive rearrangements; depth was the summed frequency of those rearrangements. Two-sided Wilcoxon rank-sum tests were used to compare TCR breadth between groups. This is the immuneACCESS table as TCRdb keeps it, with only in-frame sequences that have V and J called. A part of the clones is gone; compared with another copy, unresolved V genes explain less than half, and the rest is unexplained. The V and J calls and clone size were taken over from that table, and D and trimming were inferred from the DNA. Present in this sample are about 410,000 clones, 92% of which were seen just once. The ten largest account for under 2% of the sample.

The CDR3 contains 15 residues, cysteine and phenylalanine counted. CDR3 DNA is the only sequence kept; it has 45 bases, read in frame from the first base. V is shortened by 1 base, J by 4 bases, and the region joining them spans 14 bases. CDR1 and CDR2, per the germline V gene (reference sequence), are LGHDT and YNNKEL. The sample's treatment or condition label is to be understood as: over 15 received Ad26.COV2.S at low or high dose, single or two shots; 5 received placebo; per-sample allocation not given. Repertoires of vaccine and placebo recipients were sequenced from samples collected on day 63 after the first injection. Cohort 1b enrolled some 25 adults aged 18-55 years at a single site in Boston, USA, between 29 July and 7 August 2020. Ad26.COV2.S was a replication-incompetent adenovirus type 26 vector expressing a prefusion-stabilized SARS-CoV-2 spike protein from the original Wuhan strain.

The source of this sequence is a person aged 18-60 years who received the Ad26.COV2.S COVID-19 vaccine or a placebo. The sample was peripheral blood, taken in a trial of Ad26.COV2.S vaccine versus placebo. The chain links TRBV3-1 (or the pseudogene TRBV3-2) with TRBJ2-7, with the identity of the D gene unclear. The DNA sequence reads TGTGCCAGCAGCCAAGCCCCCATTCTTGGGTACGAGCAGTACTTC. This sequence encodes CASSQAPILGYEQYF.